This paragraph covers one T cell receptor (beta chain) sequence. Its antigen remains unidentified. Per-nucleotide qualities are absent, and no much larger clonotype sits a single base away. This entry comes from a study of blood T cell repertoires in COVID-19 (dated by TCRdb to 2020 to 2022). In the study overall: Samples from collaborators originated in the United States, Italy and Spain and spanned both the acute and convalescent phases of COVID-19. The prospective study material was composed of cDNA or gDNA derived from T cells, B-cell-depleted T cells, or PBMCs. Subjects who had been exposed to COVID-19, were actively infected with it, or had recovered from it provided the deeply sampled blood TCRbeta repertoires that made up the dataset. The repertoires were made available in a free public database intended to serve as a resource for research on the immune response to SARS-CoV-2. Samples were obtained from the ongoing ImmuneRACE study (first 160 participants) and from over 1,000 subjects provided by 6 global collaborators. Sample metadata almost always included a de-identified subject ID, COVID-19 status, age in years and sex. Where HLA class I and class II types were available, the types were taken from metadata supplied by the sample provider, not from assay-based typing. Summary of the overall study and its limitations: The quantity of clinical and demographic metadata differed by source and by participant and was supplied without curation.

Participants in the prospective study were aged roughly 18 to 100 years, lived in approximately 26 United States geographic areas, and enrolled through a virtual design. In the prospective study, cohorts were assigned on the basis of participant-reported clinical history obtained from a screening survey and a study questionnaire. Exposed participants had been in contact, within 2 weeks of entering the study, with a person who had a PCR-confirmed or clinician-diagnosed case of COVID-19. In the prospective study, whole blood, serum and a nasopharyngeal or oropharyngeal swab were collected from each participant by mobile phlebotomists. Participants in the prospective study had the option to provide additional blood draws and questionnaires over an approximately 2-month period. Before DNA extraction, prospective study blood samples were shipped either frozen or at room temperature. Reading from cysteine to phenylalanine, the CDR3 counts 14 amino acids. The read is trimmed to its CDR3 DNA, 42 bases read in frame from base 1. CDR1 and CDR2 are drawn from the germline V gene (reference sequence): GTSNPN, SVGIG. V is pruned by 2 bases and J by 6 bases, leaving 5 bases of the junction without a gene match.

The immunoSEQ Assay, a bias-controlled multiplex PCR, was used to amplify TCRbeta CDR3 regions from genomic DNA. The published analysis was carried out like this. The number of nucleated cells in each sample was estimated from the amplification of reference gene primers within the assay. To quantify the absolute abundance of each unique TCRbeta CDR3 rearrangement, sequence reads were collapsed and filtered. For each sample, productive Simpson clonality was calculated as the square root of Simpson's diversity index across productive rearrangements. Imported from immuneACCESS, the table was reduced by TCRdb to in-frame sequences with V and J called. These copies leave out some clones; in studies compared against another copy, an unresolved V gene accounts for under half, and the cause of the remainder is not known. V, J and clone size are those of that table, while D and trimming were read from the DNA. Across this sample there are 250,000 to 300,000 clones, with around 83% seen only once. The ten largest clones capture approximately 5% of the sample.

The sample consisted of PBMCs or T cells enriched from blood (not recorded which). This TCR was recovered from a middle-aged man who had been exposed to COVID-19. The chain is encoded by TRBV30 joined to TRBJ2-1; 9 middle bases align to TRBD1. The nucleotide sequence is given as TGTGCCTGGAGTCTTGGGACAGGGTTCAATGAGCAGTTCTTC. This codes for CAWSLGTGFNEQFF. With the rest looked up from the reference TRBV30 and TRBJ2-1 genes rather than sequenced, the full variable domain is SQTIHQWPATLVQPVGSPLSLECTVEGTSNPNLYWYRQAAGRGLQLLFYSVGIGQISSEVPQNLSASRPQDRQFILSSKKLLLSDSGFYLCAWSLGTGFNEQFFGPGTRLTVL.